This T cell receptor beta chain was observed in a study of STAT5B mutations in CD4+ large granular lymphocyte leukemia. TCRdb keeps only in-frame clones here, not all; method: immunoSEQ multiplex PCR. The profile shows about 30,000 clones, around 76% of them singletons. Germline V gives CDR1 SGHRS, CDR2 YFSETQ. The CDR3 runs 16 residues. J was trimmed by 4 bases and V by 0 bases; bases with no gene match: 7. The receptor was derived from a human donor in good health. Sequenced input: CD4+ T cells from blood buffy coats. The chain joins TRBV5-1 to TRBJ2-7; 10 bases are a match to TRBD2. The CDR3 here is CASSLASGGAGYEQYF. CDR3 DNA: TGCGCCAGCAGCTTGGCGAGCGGGGGGGCCGGGTACGAGCAGTACTTC.